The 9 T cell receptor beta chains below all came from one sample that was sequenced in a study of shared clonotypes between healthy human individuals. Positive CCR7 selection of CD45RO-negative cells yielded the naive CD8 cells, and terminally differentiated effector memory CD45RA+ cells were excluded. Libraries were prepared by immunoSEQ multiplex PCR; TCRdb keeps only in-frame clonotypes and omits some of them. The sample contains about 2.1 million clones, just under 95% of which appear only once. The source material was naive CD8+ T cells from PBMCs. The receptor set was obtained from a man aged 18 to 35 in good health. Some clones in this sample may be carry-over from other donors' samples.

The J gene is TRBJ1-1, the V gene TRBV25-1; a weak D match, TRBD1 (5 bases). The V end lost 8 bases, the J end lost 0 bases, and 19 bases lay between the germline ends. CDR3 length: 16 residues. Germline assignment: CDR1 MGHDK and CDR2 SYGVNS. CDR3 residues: CASRSPQAGLNTEAFF. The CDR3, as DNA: TGTGCCAGCCGGAGCCCCCAGGCAGGGTTGAACACTGAAGCTTTCTTT. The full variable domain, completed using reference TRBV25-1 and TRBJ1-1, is EADIYQTPRYLVIGTGKKITLECSQTMGHDKMYWYQQDPGMELHLIHYSYGVNSTEKGDLSSESTVSRIRTEHFPLTLESARPSHTSQYLCASRSPQAGLNTEAFFGQGTRLTVV.

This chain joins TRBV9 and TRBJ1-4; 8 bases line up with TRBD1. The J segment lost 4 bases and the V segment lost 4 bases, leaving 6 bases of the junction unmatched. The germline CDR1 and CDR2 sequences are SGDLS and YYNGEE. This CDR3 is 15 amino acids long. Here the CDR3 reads CASSSRTGINEKLFF. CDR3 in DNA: TGTGCCAGCAGCTCCCGGACAGGGATTAATGAAAAACTGTTTTTT.

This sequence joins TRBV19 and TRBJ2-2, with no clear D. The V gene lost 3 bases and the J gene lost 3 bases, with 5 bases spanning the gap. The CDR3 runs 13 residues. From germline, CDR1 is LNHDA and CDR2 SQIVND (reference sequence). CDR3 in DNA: TGTGCCAGTAGTATGCTAGACACCGGGGAGCTGTTTTTT. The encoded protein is CASSMLDTGELFF.

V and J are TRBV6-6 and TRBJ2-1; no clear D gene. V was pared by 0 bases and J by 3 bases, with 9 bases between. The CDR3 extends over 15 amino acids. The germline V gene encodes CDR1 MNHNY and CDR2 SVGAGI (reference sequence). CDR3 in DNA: TGTGCCAGCAGTTACTCGAACTCCGGCTACAATGAGCAGTTCTTC. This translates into CASSYSNSGYNEQFF.

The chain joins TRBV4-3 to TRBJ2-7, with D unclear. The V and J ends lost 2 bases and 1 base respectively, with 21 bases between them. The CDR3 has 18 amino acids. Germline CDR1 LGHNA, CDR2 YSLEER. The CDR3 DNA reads TGCGCCAGCAGCCAATCCTCCCTCCGGTCAACTCATTCCTACGAGCAGTACTTC. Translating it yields CASSQSSLRSTHSYEQYF.

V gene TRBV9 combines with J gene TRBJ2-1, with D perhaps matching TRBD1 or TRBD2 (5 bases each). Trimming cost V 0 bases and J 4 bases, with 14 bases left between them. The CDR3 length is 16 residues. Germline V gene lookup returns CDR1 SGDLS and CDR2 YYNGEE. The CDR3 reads CASSVAWGRTYNEQFF. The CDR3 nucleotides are TGTGCCAGCAGCGTAGCATGGGGACGGACGTACAATGAGCAGTTCTTC.

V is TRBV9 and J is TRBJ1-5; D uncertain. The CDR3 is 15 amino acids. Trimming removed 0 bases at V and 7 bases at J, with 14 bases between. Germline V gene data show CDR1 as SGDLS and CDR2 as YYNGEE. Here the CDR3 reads CASSVADGRGQPQHF. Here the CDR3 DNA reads TGTGCCAGCAGCGTAGCGGATGGGAGAGGCCAGCCCCAGCATTTT. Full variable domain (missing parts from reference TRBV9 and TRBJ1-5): DSGVTQTPKHLITATGQRVTLRCSPRSGDLSVYWYQQSLDQGLQFLIQYYNGEERAKGNILERFSAQQFPDLHSELNLSSLELGDSALYFCASSVADGRGQPQHFGDGTRLSIL.

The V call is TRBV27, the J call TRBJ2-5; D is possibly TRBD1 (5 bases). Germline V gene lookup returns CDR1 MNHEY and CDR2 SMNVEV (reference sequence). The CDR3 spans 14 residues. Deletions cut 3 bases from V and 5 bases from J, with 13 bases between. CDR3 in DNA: TGTGCCAGCAGTTTCCAGGGATTCCTCGAGACCCAGTACTTC. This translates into CASSFQGFLETQYF.

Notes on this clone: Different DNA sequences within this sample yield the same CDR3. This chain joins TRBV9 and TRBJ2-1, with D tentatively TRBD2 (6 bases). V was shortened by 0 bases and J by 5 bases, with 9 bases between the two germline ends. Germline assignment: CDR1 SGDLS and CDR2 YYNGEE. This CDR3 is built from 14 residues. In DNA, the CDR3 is TGTGCCAGCAGCGTAGGCGGGACCGACAATGAGCAGTTCTTC. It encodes CASSVGGTDNEQFF.